The text below deals with one T cell receptor (beta chain). The sample originates from a study of blood T cells in healthy people across ages. The use of a sample-barcoded 5' primer and a J-beta primer mix characterized a second PCR of about 7 to 12 cycles. Each of the cDNA molecules was tagged by a template-switch adaptor with 12 random nucleotides. There were at least 3 million CDR3-containing paired-end reads obtained from each sample. One entry per CDR3 protein results from TCRdb running MiXCR on the 5' RACE reads. The sample consists of more than 500,000 distinct CDR3 sequences, approximately 27% of them appearing once. Germline assignment: CDR1 MNHNY and CDR2 SVGAGI (reference sequence). There are 16 residues in the CDR3. The V and J ends lost 8 bases and 0 bases, in that order; junction bases with no gene match: 9.

The chain carries TRBV6-6 and TRBJ1-1; 10 nucleotides match TRBD1. The sequenced material came from blood. The receptor was derived from a woman between 65 and 79 years old in good health. The CDR3 bases are TGTGCCAGCTCCCCGGGACAGGGGACTATGAACACTGAAGCTTTCTTT. This encodes CASSPGQGTMNTEAFF.